This entry lists 28 T cell receptor beta chains sequenced from one sample in a study of CD8+ T cells in alopecia areata. RNA extraction and reverse transcription yielded cDNA as sequencing template. The assay was immunoSEQ multiplex PCR, and TCRdb's table has in-frame clones only and misses some. Among about 42,000 clones listed, under 70% were seen once. Treatment noted: oral pan-JAK inhibitor, 5-10 mg twice daily. Sequences were derived from CD8+ T cells sorted from blood, sampled at week 4, from a patient treated with tofacitinib. The receptors were gathered from a human donor with alopecia areata.

The gene calls are TRBV7-9 and TRBJ2-7, with D perhaps matching TRBD2 (6 bases). The CDR3 contains 14 residues. Trimming took 1 base from V and 3 from J, leaving 10 bases between them. The germline V gene has CDR1 SEHNR and CDR2 FQNEAQ (reference sequence). The CDR3 nucleotides are TGTGCCAGCAGCTTAGACGGGGGTAGCTACGAGCAGTACTTC. Translated, it gives CASSLDGGSYEQYF.

The gene calls are TRBV4-1 and TRBJ1-6; maybe TRBD1 (6 bases). This CDR3 is 16 amino acids long. V gave up 0 bases and J gave up 9 bases, with 15 bases separating them. Germline V gene data show CDR1 as MGHRA and CDR2 as YSYEKL. As DNA, the CDR3 is TGCGCCAGCAGCCAAGAGCCAGGGGCGGCCGTTTCACCCCTCCACTTT. Translating it yields CASSQEPGAAVSPLHF.

The CDR3 loop reads CASSRTGESNQPQHF. In DNA form, the CDR3 reads TGCGCCAGCAGCCGAACAGGGGAGAGCAATCAGCCCCAGCATTTT. The rearrangement joins TRBV4-3 to TRBJ1-5; 7 bases map to TRBD1. Germline V gene sequence: CDR1 LGHNA, CDR2 YSLEER. The V and J ends lost 4 bases and 1 base, in that order; junction bases with no gene match: 4. The CDR3 runs 15 residues.

J is TRBJ2-3 and V is TRBV2, with D perhaps matching TRBD1 (6 bases). The germline CDR1 and CDR2 sequences are SNHLY and FYNNEI. V lost 10 bases and J 4 bases, leaving 15 bases between the germline ends. The length of the CDR3 is 13 residues. Written as DNA, the CDR3 is TGTGCCAAAACGGGGACAACCCCAGATACGCAGTATTTT. Translation gives CAKTGTTPDTQYF.

This chain links TRBV5-6 with TRBJ2-5; 8 bases line up with TRBD1. CDR1 SGHDT and CDR2 YYEEEE come from the germline V gene. Germline trimming cut 4 bases from V and 2 bases from J; bases unmatched to any gene: 7. This CDR3 has 15 residues. The CDR3 region is CASSSPGTGQETQYF. The CDR3 coding sequence is TGTGCCAGCAGCAGTCCCGGGACAGGTCAAGAGACCCAGTACTTC. The entire variable domain, with the rest obtained from reference TRBV5-6 and TRBJ2-5, is as follows: DAGVTQSPTHLIKTRGQQVTLRCSPKSGHDTVSWYQQALGQGPQFIFQYYEEEERQRGNFPDRFSGHQFPNYSSELNVNALLLGDSALYLCASSSPGTGQETQYFGPGTRLLVL.

J is TRBJ1-1 and V is TRBV23-1; 9 bases agree with TRBD1. TRBV23-1 is flagged as an ORF with uncertain function. After removal of 8 bases from V and 1 base from J, the junction contained 11 bases not matched to a gene. This CDR3 comprises 16 residues. DNA for the CDR3: TGCGCCAGCTTCATTCCGGGACAGGGACAGAACACTGAAGCTTTCTTT. It translates to CASFIPGQGQNTEAFF.

This clone has a handful of counts. This sequence joins TRBV29-1 and TRBJ2-3; the D gene is possibly TRBD2 (7 bases). Germline V gene sequence: CDR1 SQVTM, CDR2 ANQGSEA. V was clipped by 6 bases and J by 6 bases, with 19 bases between them. This CDR3 is 14 amino acids long. Written as DNA, the CDR3 is TGCAGCGTAGGGGGGGCAGGAGGGGCGGATACGCAGTATTTT. Translated: CSVGGAGGADTQYF.

This clone was counted a few times. The CDR3 nucleotides read TGCAGCGTTCGATTCCCTGGACAGGGCACCACCTCGAACACCGGGGAGCTGTTTTTT. It encodes CSVRFPGQGTTSNTGELFF. This chain uses TRBV29-1 with TRBJ2-2; 8 nucleotides match TRBD1. The CDR3 totals 19 residues. With V trimmed by 5 bases and J by 0 bases, 17 bases remained unmatched. Germline CDR1 is SQVTM and CDR2 is ANQGSEA.

V and J are TRBV6-5 and TRBJ2-5, with TRBD1 identical over 7 bases. CDR1 is MNHEY, CDR2 SVGAGI, per germline. The ends lost 5 bases at V and 2 bases at J; junction bases unmatched: 5. This CDR3 region has 14 residues. The CDR3 is CASSPRTGQETQYF. CDR3 sequence (DNA): TGTGCCAGCAGTCCAAGGACAGGACAAGAGACCCAGTACTTC.

This clone was detected a few times. The chain has TRBV7-2 and TRBJ2-7, with 9 bases identical to TRBD2. The CDR3 is made up of 15 amino acids. Germline lookup yields CDR1 SGHTA and CDR2 FQGNSA. Trimming removed 3 bases from V and 4 bases from J; junction bases left unmatched: 7. CDR3 in amino acids: CASSFGGLAFYEQYF. In nucleotides, the CDR3 is TGTGCCAGCAGCTTTGGGGGACTAGCTTTTTACGAGCAGTACTTC.

The genes are TRBV30 and TRBJ2-3; TRBD2 matches 9 bases. CDR1 and CDR2 (germline): GTSNPN, SVGIG (reference sequence). V lost 5 bases, J lost 5 bases, and 8 bases stayed unmatched. The CDR3 sequence is 14 residues long. The CDR3 spells CAWLAGSGGDTQYF. In DNA, the CDR3 is TGTGCCTGGCTCGCGGGTAGCGGGGGAGATACGCAGTATTTT.

This clone was detected only a few times. The chain has TRBV19 and TRBJ2-2; no clear D. Per the germline V gene, CDR1 is LNHDA and CDR2 is SQIVND (reference sequence). The CDR3 has 14 residues. With 5 bases removed from V and 4 bases from J, the gap between germline ends came to 11 bases. The CDR3 spells CASSSRIGTGELFF. Here the CDR3 DNA reads TGTGCCAGTAGTTCCAGGATAGGCACCGGGGAGCTGTTTTTT.

The rearrangement links TRBV4-3 to TRBJ2-3; D uncertain. Trimming removed 0 bases at V and 6 bases at J, with 13 bases between. Germline V gene data show CDR1 as LGHNA and CDR2 as YSLEER. The CDR3 sequence is 15 residues long. CDR3 nucleotide sequence: TGCGCCAGCAGCCAAGACCGCGCGGCGAGGGATACGCAGTATTTT. Its protein product is CASSQDRAARDTQYF.

The J gene is TRBJ2-7, the V gene TRBV4-3; D may match TRBD1 or TRBD2 (6 bases each). The CDR3 contains 15 residues. Trimming shortened V by 1 base and J by 2 bases, and 12 bases separated the two germline ends. Germline CDR1 and CDR2: LGHNA and YSLEER. The chain's CDR3 is CASSQGLGGTYEQYF. Here the CDR3 DNA reads TGCGCCAGCAGCCAAGGTCTGGGGGGCACCTACGAGCAGTACTTC.

The sample holds one count of this clone. V and J are TRBV7-6 and TRBJ2-5; D tentatively fits TRBD1 or TRBD2 (7 bases each). Trimming took 1 base from V and 2 from J, leaving 14 bases between them. Germline V gene data show CDR1 as SGHVS and CDR2 as FNYEAQ. This CDR3 region has 16 residues. CDR3 residues: CASSLVGRDSQETQYF. The CDR3 nucleotides are TGTGCCAGCAGCTTAGTAGGGAGGGACAGTCAAGAGACCCAGTACTTC.

This rearrangement joins TRBV9 to TRBJ2-7; TRBD1 matches at 7 bases. The CDR3 spans 14 residues. In germline, CDR1 is SGDLS, CDR2 YYNGEE. V shed 3 bases and J 3 bases; nucleotides not matched to a gene: 6. CDR3 residues: CASSGRDSIYEQYF. Here the CDR3 DNA reads TGTGCCAGCAGCGGCCGGGACAGCATCTACGAGCAGTACTTC.

The chain uses TRBV27 and TRBJ2-5; D gene uncertain. The CDR3 is 14 amino acids. The germline gives CDR1 MNHEY, CDR2 SMNVEV (reference sequence). V lost 4 bases and J lost 5, with 14 bases in between. The CDR3 sequence is CASSSDGLLETQYF. CDR3 bases: TGTGCCAGCAGTTCCGACGGGCTTCTGGAGACCCAGTACTTC.

This clone appeared a single time. One end of the junction does not line up with germline, which may come from a read error. The V gene is TRBV10-2, the J gene TRBJ2-7; D remains ambiguous. This CDR3 is built from 11 residues. Germline values: CDR1 WSHSY, CDR2 SAAADI. The CDR3: CASRESYEQYF. CDR3 bases: TGCGCCAGCAGGGAGTCCTACGAGCAGTACTTC.

The chain combines TRBV5-6 with TRBJ1-6; D unresolved. The V and J ends lost 0 bases and 8 bases respectively, with 6 bases between them. The CDR3 has 13 residues. In germline, CDR1 is SGHDT, CDR2 YYEEEE. The CDR3 nucleotides are TGTGCCAGCAGCTTGGTCGGGGATTCACCCCTCCACTTT. This translates into CASSLVGDSPLHF.

The chain links TRBV6-5 to TRBJ2-3; tentatively, D is TRBD1 (6 bases). The CDR3 sequence is 14 residues long. Germline V CDR1 and CDR2: MNHEY, SVGAGI. V was trimmed by 6 bases and J by 2 bases, leaving 12 bases between them. The CDR3 region is CASRETGNTDTQYF. CDR3 in DNA: TGTGCCAGCAGAGAAACAGGGAACACAGATACGCAGTATTTT.

This clone was recorded a few times. The chain combines TRBV4-3 with TRBJ2-1; the match to TRBD1 covers 8 bases. V shed 0 bases and J 6 bases; nucleotides not matched to a gene: 4. In germline, CDR1 is LGHNA, CDR2 YSLEER. There are 15 residues in the CDR3. The CDR3 DNA reads as TGCGCCAGCAGCCAAGATGGGACAGGAACCAATGAGCAGTTCTTC. It encodes CASSQDGTGTNEQFF.

This clone was seen more than once but under ten times. CDR3 in amino acids: CSFGLRDSSYNEQFF. The CDR3, as DNA: TGCAGCTTTGGTCTCCGGGACAGCTCCTACAATGAGCAGTTCTTC. This rearrangement joins TRBV29-1 to TRBJ2-1; 7 bases are shared with TRBD1. The germline V gene encodes CDR1 SQVTM and CDR2 ANQGSEA. This CDR3 contains 15 residues. The trim removed 8 bases at V and 0 bases at J, leaving 10 bases unmatched.

The chain recombines TRBV2 with TRBJ1-2; TRBD1 is a possible D gene (5 bases). The CDR3 has 14 amino acids. Trimming removed 1 base at V and 2 bases at J, with 8 bases between. Germline CDR1 is SNHLY and CDR2 is FYNNEI. CDR3 in amino acids: CASSEGDSNYGYTF. The CDR3 DNA sequence: TGTGCCAGCAGTGAAGGGGACTCAAACTATGGCTACACCTTC.

The chain uses TRBV18 and TRBJ2-1; D might be TRBD1 or TRBD2, each matching 5 bases. Between the trimmed V and J ends, which lost 8 bases and 5 bases, there was a span of 10 bases. Per germline, CDR1 KGHSH and CDR2 LQKENI. The CDR3 sequence is 12 residues long. This CDR3 reads CASDMGDNEQFF. In nucleotides, the CDR3 is TGTGCCAGCGACATGGGGGACAATGAGCAGTTCTTC.

CDR3 nucleotides: TGTGCCAGCAGCTCCGGAAAGACACCCCTCCACTTT. Residues: CASSSGKTPLHF. This chain joins TRBV13 and TRBJ1-6, with D unresolved. Germline CDR1 reads PRHDT; CDR2 reads FYEKMQ (reference sequence). Deletions cut 4 bases from V and 11 bases from J, with 9 bases between. This CDR3 has 12 residues.

A single count supports this clone. The J gene is TRBJ1-2, the V gene TRBV2; no clear D. Germline V gene lookup returns CDR1 SNHLY and CDR2 FYNNEI. Trimming stripped 5 bases from V and 8 bases from J, with 18 bases between. CDR3 length equals 14 residues. The DNA of the CDR3 is TGTGCCAGCAGTCCGCCTGTGGTAGAGGAGGGCTACACCTTC. It translates to CASSPPVVEEGYTF.

The chain uses TRBV29-1 and TRBJ1-1, with D possibly being TRBD1 (6 bases). The CDR3 is 13 amino acids. CDR1 SQVTM and CDR2 ANQGSEA come from the germline V gene. The V gene lost 5 bases and the J gene lost 1 base, with 11 bases spanning the gap. CDR3 residues: CSVLGGRNTEAFF. The CDR3 DNA sequence: TGCAGCGTTCTAGGGGGGCGGAACACTGAAGCTTTCTTT. The full variable domain, with the rest looked up from reference TRBV29-1 and TRBJ1-1, is SAVISQKPSRDICQRGTSLTIQCQVDSQVTMMFWYRQQPGQSLTLIATANQGSEATYESGFVIDKFPISRPNLTFSTLTVSNMSPEDSSIYLCSVLGGRNTEAFFGQGTRLTVV.

This clone was recorded once. The genes are TRBV25-1 and TRBJ2-1; D call uncertain. CDR1 and CDR2 (germline): MGHDK, SYGVNS. This CDR3 is 14 amino acids long. The V gene lost 2 bases and the J gene lost 0 bases, with 5 bases spanning the gap. The CDR3 bases are TGTGCCAGCAGTGAACTGGGCTCCTACAATGAGCAGTTCTTC. Its translation is CASSELGSYNEQFF.